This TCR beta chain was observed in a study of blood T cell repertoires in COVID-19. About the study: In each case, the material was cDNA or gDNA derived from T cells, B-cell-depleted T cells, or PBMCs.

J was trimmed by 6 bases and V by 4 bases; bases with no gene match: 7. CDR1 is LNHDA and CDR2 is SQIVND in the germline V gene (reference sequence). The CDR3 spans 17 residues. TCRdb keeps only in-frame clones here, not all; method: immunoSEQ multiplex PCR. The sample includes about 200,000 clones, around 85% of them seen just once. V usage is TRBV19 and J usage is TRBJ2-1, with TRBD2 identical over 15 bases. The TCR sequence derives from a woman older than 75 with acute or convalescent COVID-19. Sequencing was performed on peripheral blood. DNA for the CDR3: TGTGCCAGTAGTAGCGGGACTAGCGGGAGGCCAAGCAATGAGCAGTTCTTC. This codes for CASSSGTSGRPSNEQFF.